The clone carrying this T cell receptor (beta chain) was counted ten times or more. With V trimmed by 6 bases and J by 1 base, 4 bases remained unmatched. The CDR3 loop spans 15 amino acids. Germline V gives CDR1 SGHDT, CDR2 YYEEEE. This sample stems from a study of identical twins. One entry per CDR3 protein, called by TCRdb with MiXCR from the 5' RACE reads. Of about 430,000 distinct CDR3 sequences in the sample, 18% are singletons; the top ten hold around 12%. Each donor was a healthy Caucasian. The chain uses TRBV5-6 and TRBJ2-1, with TRBD2 matching over 10 bases. Sequencing used naive T cells sorted from blood. The receptor was derived from a man aged 50 to 59 in good health. CDR3 amino acids: CASNPTSGSYNEQFF. CDR3 nucleotide sequence: TGTGCCAGCAACCCGACTAGCGGGTCCTACAATGAGCAGTTCTTC. The full variable domain, its missing parts supplied by reference TRBV5-6 and TRBJ2-1, is DAGVTQSPTHLIKTRGQQVTLRCSPKSGHDTVSWYQQALGQGPQFIFQYYEEEERQRGNFPDRFSGHQFPNYSSELNVNALLLGDSALYLCASNPTSGSYNEQFFGPGTRLTVL.